This T cell receptor beta chain originates from a study of T cell responses to AZD1222 COVID-19 vaccine. Some clones are missing from TCRdb's copy, which holds only in-frame ones; the method was immunoSEQ multiplex PCR. Among roughly 200,000 clones listed, approximately 93% were seen once. V dropped 2 bases and J dropped 0 bases, with 11 bases sitting between them. Germline CDR1 LNHDA, CDR2 SQIVND (reference sequence). The CDR3 covers 15 residues. To note about this clone: Its antigen is not known.

Timing groups of about 4 and about 12 weeks for second doses were pooled. Overall study findings and caveats: White British people made up most donors, females outnumbered males, and clonal diversity was possibly underestimated. The breadth and depth of Spike-specific TCRs increased once two AZD1222 doses had been given.

The chain uses TRBV19 and TRBJ2-7; weak D call: TRBD2 (5 bases). The TCR comes from an adult who received the AZD1222 COVID-19 vaccine. This sample comprised peripheral blood, obtained 28 days after the second AZD1222 dose. CDR3 protein: CASSIRTGSSYEQYF. CDR3 bases: TGTGCCAGTAGTATAAGAACGGGGAGCTCCTACGAGCAGTACTTC. Drawing the rest from reference TRBV19 and TRBJ2-7, the complete variable domain is DGGITQSPKYLFRKEGQNVTLSCEQNLNHDAMYWYRQDPGQGLRLIYYSQIVNDFQKGDIAEGYSVSREKKESFPLTVTSAQKNPTAFYLCASSIRTGSSYEQYFGPGTRLTVT.